The entry that follows covers one T cell receptor beta chain sequence. Germline loops: CDR1 SEHNR, CDR2 FQNEAQ (reference sequence). The CDR3 covers 15 residues. Trimming took 3 bases from V and 9 from J; bases not matched to a gene: 10. While infection was still active, Seattle patients were enrolled and then followed longitudinally. These data originate in a study of blood T cell repertoires in COVID-19. Whole-study context: COVID-19 samples from acute and convalescent phases originated in the United States, Italy and Spain.

The repertoire was sequenced with immunoSEQ multiplex PCR; TCRdb's copy has only in-frame clones and lacks some. The repertoire holds about 140,000 clones, with roughly 84% as singletons. The V and J genes are TRBV7-9 and TRBJ2-1, with 8 bases lining up with TRBD1. The sequenced material came from peripheral blood. This TCR was sampled from a man aged 25 to 40 with COVID-19, enrolled during active disease. CDR3: CASSFFSSDRAEQFF. CDR3 coding DNA: TGTGCCAGCAGCTTCTTTTCCTCGGACAGGGCTGAGCAGTTCTTC.